The sequence of this T cell receptor beta chain was determined in a study of glioma-infiltrating T cells after dendritic cell vaccination. General observations from the study: Patients with more pretreatment TILs had longer time to progression and survival.

Primers: 60 V beta forward and 13 J beta reverse. Libraries were prepared by immunoSEQ multiplex PCR; TCRdb keeps only in-frame clonotypes and omits some of them. This table holds about 64,000 clones, 80% to 85% found once. The CDR3 is 13 amino acids. Germline loops: CDR1 LNHDA, CDR2 SQIVND (reference sequence). As to this clone: Its antigen is not identified. At one end the junction does not follow the germline gene, possibly because of a read error.

The TCR was taken from a human donor with glioblastoma. The sample consisted of blood, taken before dendritic cell vaccination. J is TRBJ1-6 and V is TRBV19; D possibly corresponds to TRBD1 (5 bases). The CDR3 loop reads CAGSEGLGAPLHF. The CDR3 region has the DNA TGTGCCGGTAGTGAAGGGCTAGGGGCACCCCTCCACTTT.